One and the same sample provided the 4 T cell receptor beta chains below, sequenced in a study of T cell clonality in common variable immunodeficiency. Generated by immunoSEQ multiplex PCR, the TCRdb table keeps only in-frame clones and is missing some. The sample offers tens of thousands of clones and no singletons, the top ten holding 1.5% to 2%. Sequenced input: peripheral blood mononuclear cells. All receptors derive from a person aged 18 to 75 in good health.

This clone appeared many times. The missing CDR3 end, 3 residues past where the read stops, is filled in from the germline J gene. The chain carries TRBV30 and TRBJ2-3; possibly TRBD2 for D (5 bases). The germline CDR1 and CDR2 sequences are GTSNPN and SVGIG (reference sequence). The CDR3 covers 14 residues. V dropped 3 bases and J dropped 2 bases, with 12 bases sitting between them. The CDR3 is CAWSSKRLTDTQYF. The DNA read from the CDR3 is TGTGCCTGGAGCTCGAAGCGGCTCACAGATACG.

This clone was recorded many times. The read ends 3 residues before the CDR3 terminus; that terminus is restored from the germline J gene. The chain has TRBV3-1 (or the pseudogene TRBV3-2) and TRBJ2-3, with D possibly being TRBD1 (6 bases). V lost 3 bases and J lost 2, with 6 bases in between. Germline assignment: CDR1 LGHDT and CDR2 YNNKEL (reference sequence). This CDR3 contains 13 residues. The covered CDR3 bases are TGTGCCAGCAGCCAGGGGGCCACAGATACG. Protein: CASSQGATDT. The complete CDR3 protein is CASSQGATDTQYF.

This clone was seen ten or more times. The DNA read from the CDR3 is TGTGCCAGTAGTACCCAGGGGAACACTGAA. This sequence encodes CASSTQGNTE. The whole CDR3 reads CASSTQGNTEAFF. V gene TRBV19 combines with J gene TRBJ1-1; D possibly corresponds to TRBD1 (5 bases). The read falls 3 residues short of the CDR3 end, and the missing part is taken from the germline J gene. The CDR3 has 13 residues. Germline V gene data show CDR1 as LNHDA and CDR2 as SQIVND (reference sequence). Trimming removed 4 bases at V and 1 base at J, with 7 bases between.

This clone was seen at least ten times. The read finishes 3 residues shy of the CDR3 end, and the germline J gene is used to complete it. The J gene is TRBJ2-1, the V gene TRBV5-4; 7 positions match TRBD2. After removal of 4 bases from V and 6 bases from J, the junction contained 10 bases not matched to a gene. This CDR3 is 15 amino acids long. Germline V gene sequence: CDR1 SGHNT, CDR2 YYREEE (reference sequence). The CDR3 is CASSSRLAFGNEQFF. The part of the CDR3 DNA that was read is TGTGCCAGCAGCAGTAGACTAGCCTTCGGCAATGAG.